The 29 T cell receptor beta chains in this list originate from one sample, sequenced in a study of blood T cell repertoires in COVID-19. Profiling relied on immunoSEQ multiplex PCR, and the TCRdb table lists in-frame clones only, not all of them. This sample has fewer than 35,000 clones, with 85% found just once. The specimen sequenced was peripheral blood. The receptors were gathered from a man in his sixties with active COVID-19.

This chain uses TRBV3-1 (or the pseudogene TRBV3-2) with TRBJ1-1; no clear D gene. V was clipped by 2 bases and J by 1 base, with 11 bases between them. Germline V lookup: CDR1 LGHDT, CDR2 YNNKEL (reference sequence). This CDR3 is 15 amino acids long. The CDR3 loop is CASSQSVWRNTEAFF. The CDR3 DNA reads as TGTGCCAGCAGCCAATCGGTCTGGAGGAACACTGAAGCTTTCTTT.

J is TRBJ2-7 and V is TRBV19; 10 nucleotides align to TRBD1. J lost 0 bases, V lost 8 bases, and 4 bases had no gene match. This CDR3 has 14 residues. Germline CDR1 reads LNHDA; CDR2 reads SQIVND (reference sequence). CDR3 bases: TGTGCCAGTCGCAGGACAGGGGGCTCCTACGAGCAGTACTTC. Encoded protein: CASRRTGGSYEQYF.

There are a few counts of this clone. The chain joins TRBV24-1 to TRBJ2-1; TRBD2 is a possible D gene (5 bases). CDR1 and CDR2 (germline): KGHDR, SFDVKD. Trimming removed 4 bases at V and 6 bases at J, with 15 bases between. The CDR3 is 15 amino acids. The CDR3 loop is CATSDYSLAGNEQFF. DNA of the CDR3: TGTGCCACCAGTGACTACTCACTTGCGGGCAATGAGCAGTTCTTC.

This chain links TRBV19 with TRBJ2-1; TRBD1 matches at 7 bases. The trim removed 7 bases at V and 0 bases at J, leaving 6 bases unmatched. The CDR3 has 15 residues. Germline CDR1 reads LNHDA; CDR2 reads SQIVND (reference sequence). This chain's CDR3 is CASTMDRSSYNEQFF. Here the CDR3 DNA reads TGTGCCAGTACTATGGACAGGAGCTCCTACAATGAGCAGTTCTTC.

V gene TRBV9 combines with J gene TRBJ2-7, with 9 nucleotides matching TRBD2. The CDR3 covers 15 residues. Germline V gives CDR1 SGDLS, CDR2 YYNGEE. The V segment lost 4 bases and the J segment 0 bases; nucleotides outside the gene matches: 5. In DNA, the CDR3 is TGTGCCAGCAGCCTTGGGACTAGCAACTCCTACGAGCAGTACTTC. Translating gives CASSLGTSNSYEQYF.

The V gene is TRBV18, the J gene TRBJ2-7; 12 positions agree with TRBD2. The germline gives CDR1 KGHSH, CDR2 LQKENI. J was trimmed by 4 bases and V by 3 bases; bases with no gene match: 7. The CDR3 is 16 residues long. CDR3 sequence: CASSPLSGTSGYEQYF. The CDR3 bases are TGTGCCAGCTCACCTCTTTCCGGGACTAGCGGGTACGAGCAGTACTTC.

This clone occurred once. The gene calls are TRBV2 and TRBJ2-3, with TRBD2 identical over 10 bases. The junction had 10 bases not matched to a gene; V was cut back by 2 bases and J by 5 bases. Germline CDR1 SNHLY, CDR2 FYNNEI. The CDR3 contains 17 residues. The CDR3 loop reads CASSERGLAEWGDTQYF. The DNA of the CDR3 is TGTGCCAGCAGTGAACGAGGACTAGCGGAGTGGGGAGATACGCAGTATTTT.

V usage is TRBV7-3 and J usage is TRBJ2-2; perhaps TRBD1 as D (5 bases). CDR1 and CDR2 (germline): SGHTA, FQGTGA. V lost 5 bases and J 1 base, leaving 8 bases between the germline ends. The CDR3 sequence is 14 residues long. The CDR3 sequence is CASSKDMNTGELFF. The CDR3 region has the DNA TGTGCCAGCAGCAAGGACATGAACACCGGGGAGCTGTTTTTT.

This chain links TRBV5-4 with TRBJ2-1, with 9 bases identical to TRBD2. From germline, CDR1 is SGHNT and CDR2 YYREEE (reference sequence). The J segment lost 5 bases and the V segment lost 4 bases, leaving 7 bases of the junction unmatched. The CDR3 is 15 residues long. The CDR3 DNA follows: TGTGCCAGCAGCGACCCTCTAGCGGGAAACAATGAGCAGTTCTTC. It is translated as CASSDPLAGNNEQFF.

This clone was detected only once. This chain connects TRBV7-3 to TRBJ2-3, with 11 positions matching TRBD2. Germline CDR1 is SGHTA and CDR2 is FQGTGA. The CDR3 runs 18 residues. V trimming: 1 base; J trimming: 5 bases; junction bases outside the gene matches: 11. CDR3 DNA: TGTGCCAGCAGCTTAAAAATGTTTAGCGGGAGGGCAGGAGATACGCAGTATTTT. It yields the protein CASSLKMFSGRAGDTQYF.

The rearrangement joins TRBV19 to TRBJ2-3; 13 bases match TRBD2. The CDR3 covers 15 residues. CDR1 is LNHDA and CDR2 is SQIVND in the germline V gene (reference sequence). V was clipped by 6 bases and J by 3 bases; unmatched bases: 3. This CDR3 is CASSGLAGVTDTQYF. CDR3 coding DNA: TGTGCCAGTAGCGGACTAGCGGGAGTGACAGATACGCAGTATTTT.

V gene TRBV7-9 combines with J gene TRBJ2-3; a possible D gene is TRBD2 (5 bases). The V end lost 5 bases, the J end lost 5 bases, and 20 bases lay between the germline ends. The CDR3 totals 16 residues. The V gene's germline CDR1 is SEHNR and CDR2 FQNEAQ (reference sequence). CDR3: CASSPTDRPRGDTQYF. CDR3 sequence (DNA): TGTGCCAGCAGCCCGACGGACCGCCCCCGGGGAGATACGCAGTATTTT.

This sequence joins TRBV5-1 and TRBJ2-2; TRBD2 might be the D (6 bases). Between the trimmed V and J ends, which lost 2 bases and 5 bases, there was a span of 13 bases. This CDR3 is built from 15 residues. Germline CDR1 and CDR2: SGHRS and YFSETQ. The CDR3 is CASSLWDFGTGELFF. The CDR3 nucleotides are TGCGCCAGCAGCTTATGGGACTTCGGGACCGGGGAGCTGTTTTTT. Combining the CDR3 with reference TRBV5-1 and TRBJ2-2 gives the whole variable domain KAGVTQTPRYLIKTRGQQVTLSCSPISGHRSVSWYQQTPGQGLQFLFEYFSETQRNKGNFPGRFSGRQFSNSRSEMNVSTLELGDSALYLCASSLWDFGTGELFFGEGSRLTVL.

This chain connects TRBV5-1 to TRBJ2-5, with unresolved D. Per the germline V gene, CDR1 is SGHRS and CDR2 is YFSETQ. CDR3 length: 13 residues. Trimming stripped 4 bases from V and 0 bases from J, with 7 bases between. CDR3 residues: CASSNSYQETQYF. CDR3 nucleotides: TGCGCCAGCAGCAACTCGTACCAAGAGACCCAGTACTTC.

J is TRBJ2-1 and V is TRBV7-6; 12 positions match TRBD2. The V and J ends lost 5 bases and 6 bases, in that order; junction bases with no gene match: 14. The CDR3 spans 18 residues. Per germline, CDR1 SGHVS and CDR2 FNYEAQ. Here the CDR3 reads CASSAALLSSGRANEQFF. For the CDR3, the DNA is TGTGCCAGCAGCGCAGCACTTCTATCTAGCGGGAGGGCCAATGAGCAGTTCTTC.

This clone was observed a handful of times. This rearrangement joins TRBV9 to TRBJ2-7, with 7 bases fitting TRBD1. The CDR3 runs 13 residues. Germline lookup yields CDR1 SGDLS and CDR2 YYNGEE. The J segment lost 3 bases and the V segment lost 8 bases, leaving 8 bases of the junction unmatched. The DNA for the CDR3 is TGTGCCAGTACAACAGGGGACGGCTACGAGCAGTACTTC. Amino acid sequence: CASTTGDGYEQYF.

J is TRBJ2-1 and V is TRBV4-2; TRBD2 might be the D (5 bases). The germline V gene encodes CDR1 LGHNA and CDR2 YNFKEQ. Trimming left V 3 bases short and J 6 bases short, with 24 bases between. The CDR3 loop spans 18 amino acids. CDR3 sequence (DNA): TGTGCCAGCAGCCAGGCCGCCGCCGGGATCCTACGCCCCAATGAGCAGTTCTTC. It codes for CASSQAAAGILRPNEQFF.

The chain carries TRBV19 and TRBJ2-1; 11 bases line up with TRBD2. J was trimmed by 0 bases and V by 5 bases; bases with no gene match: 6. The germline V gene has CDR1 LNHDA and CDR2 SQIVND (reference sequence). The CDR3 runs 17 residues. CDR3: CASSWTSGSSSYNEQFF. The CDR3 bases are TGTGCCAGTAGTTGGACTAGCGGGTCTAGCTCCTACAATGAGCAGTTCTTC. Full variable domain (rest looked up from reference TRBV19 and TRBJ2-1): DGGITQSPKYLFRKEGQNVTLSCEQNLNHDAMYWYRQDPGQGLRLIYYSQIVNDFQKGDIAEGYSVSREKKESFPLTVTSAQKNPTAFYLCASSWTSGSSSYNEQFFGPGTRLTVL.

The chain links TRBV28 to TRBJ2-3, with a tentative D call TRBD1 (5 bases). The V gene lost 2 bases and the J gene lost 4 bases, with 10 bases spanning the gap. CDR1 is MDHEN and CDR2 is SYDVKM in the germline V gene. There are 14 residues in the CDR3. CDR3 nucleotide sequence: TGTGCCAGCAGTTTACAGGGATGGTCAGATACGCAGTATTTT. Translated: CASSLQGWSDTQYF.

The chain joins TRBV7-2 to TRBJ1-4; no clear D. Per the germline V gene, CDR1 is SGHTA and CDR2 is FQGNSA. The CDR3 contains 17 residues. V gave up 2 bases and J gave up 3 bases, with 16 bases separating them. The CDR3 protein is CASSLQQFPRANEKLFF. CDR3 DNA: TGTGCCAGCAGCTTACAGCAATTTCCACGGGCTAATGAAAAACTGTTTTTT. Based on the CDR3 plus reference TRBV7-2 and TRBJ1-4, the full variable domain is GAGVSQSPSNKVTEKGKDVELRCDPISGHTALYWYRQSLGQGLEFLIYFQGNSAPDKSGLPSDRFSAERTGGSVSTLTIQRTQQEDSAVYLCASSLQQFPRANEKLFFGSGTQLSVL.

Written as DNA, the CDR3 is TGTGCCAGCTCACCTCGGGACAGGGGGCATCAGCCCCAGCATTTT. The encoded protein is CASSPRDRGHQPQHF. This sequence joins TRBV18 and TRBJ1-5; 12 bases line up with TRBD1. This CDR3 comprises 15 residues. The V gene's germline CDR1 is KGHSH and CDR2 LQKENI. V lost 3 bases and J lost 5; bases outside the gene matches: 2.

The rearrangement links TRBV9 to TRBJ2-3; 9 nucleotides line up with TRBD1. Per the germline V gene, CDR1 is SGDLS and CDR2 is YYNGEE. V dropped 3 bases and J dropped 1; count of bases not matched to a gene: 3. This CDR3 spans 15 amino acids. The CDR3 DNA follows: TGTGCCAGCAGCGACTGGACAGGGGGCACAGATACGCAGTATTTT. This gives the protein CASSDWTGGTDTQYF.

V is TRBV28 and J is TRBJ1-1; 8 nucleotides line up with TRBD1. The CDR3 is 14 residues long. Germline trimming cut 7 bases from V and 1 base from J; bases unmatched to any gene: 5. Germline V lookup: CDR1 MDHEN, CDR2 SYDVKM. The CDR3 DNA follows: TGTGCCAGCAACCTCGGGACAGGGAACACTGAAGCTTTCTTT. Translated, it gives CASNLGTGNTEAFF.

This clone was seen a few times. The chain links TRBV7-9 to TRBJ1-5; 11 positions agree with TRBD1. The CDR3 extends over 15 amino acids. V shed 5 bases, J shed 0 bases, and the junction held 0 bases outside the gene matches. Germline lookup yields CDR1 SEHNR and CDR2 FQNEAQ (reference sequence). The CDR3 region is CASSGTGGSNQPQHF. CDR3 DNA sequence: TGTGCCAGCAGCGGGACAGGGGGTAGCAATCAGCCCCAGCATTTT.

This clone has only one observation. The rearrangement links TRBV2 to TRBJ2-2, with 8 bases matching TRBD2. The germline V gene encodes CDR1 SNHLY and CDR2 FYNNEI. The length of the CDR3 is 16 residues. The junction had 11 bases not matched to a gene; V was cut back by 6 bases and J by 5 bases. The CDR3 is CASRSGSGRETGELFF. The CDR3 bases are TGTGCCAGCAGATCGGGGAGCGGGAGAGAAACCGGGGAGCTGTTTTTT.

The chain employs TRBV19 and TRBJ1-4; TRBD1 might be the D (5 bases). The germline V gene encodes CDR1 LNHDA and CDR2 SQIVND (reference sequence). V was pared by 9 bases and J by 0 bases, with 11 bases between. The CDR3 sequence is 14 residues long. Written as DNA, the CDR3 is TGTGCCAGCGGAAGACAGTCAACTAATGAAAAACTGTTTTTT. This gives the protein CASGRQSTNEKLFF.

The V and J genes are TRBV19 and TRBJ1-4; 10 bases fit TRBD1. The CDR3 is 16 amino acids. V lost 5 bases, J lost 6 bases, and 9 bases stayed unmatched. Germline V CDR1 and CDR2: LNHDA, SQIVND (reference sequence). The CDR3 DNA is TGTGCCAGTAGTGACACCCCCGGGACAGGGGATGAAAAACTGTTTTTT. Protein sequence: CASSDTPGTGDEKLFF.

The chain couples TRBV2 to TRBJ2-3; no clear D. This CDR3 has 11 residues. The V gene's germline CDR1 is SNHLY and CDR2 FYNNEI. V was shortened by 7 bases and J by 1 base, with 3 bases between the two germline ends. Here the CDR3 DNA reads TGTGCCAGCACTCGCACAGATACGCAGTATTTT. Translating gives CASTRTDTQYF.

J is TRBJ2-1 and V is TRBV29-1, with D hard to call. Germline loops: CDR1 SQVTM, CDR2 ANQGSEA. The CDR3 length is 14 residues. Trimming pared 4 bases from V and 0 bases from J, leaving 10 bases between. The CDR3 nucleotides are TGCAGCGTTGTATGGAGTCCCTCCTACAATGAGCAGTTCTTC. Its protein is CSVVWSPSYNEQFF.